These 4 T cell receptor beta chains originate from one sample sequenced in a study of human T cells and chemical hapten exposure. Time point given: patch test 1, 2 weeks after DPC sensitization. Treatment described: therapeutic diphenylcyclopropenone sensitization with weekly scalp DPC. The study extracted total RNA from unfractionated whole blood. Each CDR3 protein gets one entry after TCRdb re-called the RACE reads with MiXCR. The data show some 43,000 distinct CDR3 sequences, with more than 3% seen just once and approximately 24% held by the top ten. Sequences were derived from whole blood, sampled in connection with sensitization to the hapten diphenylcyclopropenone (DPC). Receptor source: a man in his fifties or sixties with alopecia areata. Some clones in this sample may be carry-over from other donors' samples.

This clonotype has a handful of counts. CDR3 DNA: TGTGCCAGCAGTTTTGCTCAGGGGACCCAGTACTTC. This encodes CASSFAQGTQYF. The chain is built from TRBV27 and TRBJ2-5, with D perhaps TRBD1 (5 bases). The CDR3 totals 12 residues. Germline CDR1 reads MNHEY; CDR2 reads SMNVEV (reference sequence). Trimming took off 3 bases at V and 7 bases at J, with 9 bases between the two ends.

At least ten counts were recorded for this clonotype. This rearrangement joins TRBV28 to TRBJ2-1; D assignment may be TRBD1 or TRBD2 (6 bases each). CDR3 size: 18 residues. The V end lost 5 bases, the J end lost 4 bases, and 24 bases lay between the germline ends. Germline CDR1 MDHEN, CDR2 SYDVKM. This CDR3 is CASSSPRGRGNWYNEQFF. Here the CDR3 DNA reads TGTGCCAGCAGTAGCCCACGGGGGCGCGGTAATTGGTACAATGAGCAGTTCTTC.

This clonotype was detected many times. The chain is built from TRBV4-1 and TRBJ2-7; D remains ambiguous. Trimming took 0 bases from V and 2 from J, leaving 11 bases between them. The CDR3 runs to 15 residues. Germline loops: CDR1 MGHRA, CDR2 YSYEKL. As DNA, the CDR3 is TGCGCCAGCAGCCAAGATCTGGCTAACGCCTACGAGCAGTACTTC. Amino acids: CASSQDLANAYEQYF.

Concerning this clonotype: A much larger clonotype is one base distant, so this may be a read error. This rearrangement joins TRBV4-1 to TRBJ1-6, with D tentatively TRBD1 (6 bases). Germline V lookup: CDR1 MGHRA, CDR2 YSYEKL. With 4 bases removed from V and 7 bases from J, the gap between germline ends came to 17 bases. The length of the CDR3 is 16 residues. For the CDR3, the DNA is TGCGCCAGCAGCCCCGAGGGGGGGGTGTGGAATTCACCCCTCCACTTT. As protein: CASSPEGGVWNSPLHF.